The 31 T cell receptor beta chains below all came from one sample that was sequenced in a study of blood T cell repertoires in COVID-19. TCRdb's table, derived via immunoSEQ multiplex PCR, lists solely in-frame clones and lacks some. The sample lists 300,000 to 400,000 clones; 65% to 85% were seen once. The sequenced sample consisted of peripheral blood. The source is a man aged 25-45 years with active or convalescent COVID-19.

This clone was counted a single time. The chain recombines TRBV28 with TRBJ1-5; D is unclear. CDR1 and CDR2 from the germline V gene are MDHEN and SYDVKM. The CDR3 totals 12 residues. Deletions cut 6 bases from V and 8 bases from J, with 11 bases between. CDR3 sequence reads: CASSAGVKPQHF. The DNA for the CDR3 is TGTGCCAGCAGCGCGGGAGTGAAGCCCCAGCATTTT.

This sequence joins TRBV7-3 and TRBJ2-7, with 7 bases aligning to TRBD2. Germline-derived CDR1 and CDR2 are SGHTA and FQGTGA. With 5 bases clipped from V and 0 bases from J, the junction kept 4 bases outside the gene matches. The CDR3 is 14 residues long. This chain's CDR3 is CASSPGGSSYEQYF. The DNA of the CDR3 is TGTGCCAGCAGCCCTGGCGGGAGCTCCTACGAGCAGTACTTC.

This sequence joins TRBV27 and TRBJ1-2; 9 bases map to TRBD1. Unmatched junction bases numbered 11, after V lost 10 bases and J lost 8 bases. Germline V gene sequence: CDR1 MNHEY, CDR2 SMNVEV (reference sequence). The CDR3 is 13 amino acids. CDR3 in amino acids: CATAGQGIGGYTF. CDR3 in DNA: TGTGCCACCGCCGGACAGGGGATTGGGGGCTACACCTTC.

The J gene is TRBJ2-3, the V gene TRBV5-4; TRBD2 matches at 8 bases. Germline values: CDR1 SGHNT, CDR2 YYREEE (reference sequence). The V and J ends lost 0 bases and 4 bases, in that order; junction bases with no gene match: 4. The CDR3 extends over 15 amino acids. The CDR3 DNA sequence: TGTGCCAGCAGCTTGGCGGGGGGGCAAGCAGATACGCAGTATTTT. This codes for CASSLAGGQADTQYF.

The V and J genes are TRBV5-4 and TRBJ2-7; 7 bases align to TRBD2. This CDR3 spans 14 amino acids. The ends lost 1 base at V and 1 base at J; junction bases unmatched: 2. Germline V gene data show CDR1 as SGHNT and CDR2 as YYREEE (reference sequence). The CDR3: CASSLWRESYEQYF. The CDR3 DNA sequence: TGTGCCAGCAGCTTGTGGCGGGAGTCCTACGAGCAGTACTTC. Full variable domain (rest looked up from reference TRBV5-4 and TRBJ2-7): ETGVTQSPTHLIKTRGQQVTLRCSSQSGHNTVSWYQQALGQGPQFIFQYYREEENGRGNFPPRFSGLQFPNYSSELNVNALELDDSALYLCASSLWRESYEQYFGPGTRLTVT.

This chain joins TRBV7-9 and TRBJ2-5, with D possibly being TRBD2 (6 bases). The CDR3 totals 14 residues. Germline CDR1 SEHNR, CDR2 FQNEAQ (reference sequence). V gave up 2 bases and J gave up 7 bases, with 14 bases separating them. The CDR3 region has the DNA TGTGCCAGCAGCTTACTAGACAAGGAGGGGACCCAGTACTTC. Its protein is CASSLLDKEGTQYF.

V usage is TRBV5-1 and J usage is TRBJ2-3; D is perhaps TRBD1 (6 bases). V lost 6 bases, J lost 2 bases, and 13 bases lay in between. Germline V gene data show CDR1 as SGHRS and CDR2 as YFSETQ. The length of the CDR3 is 14 residues. Written as DNA, the CDR3 is TGCGCCAGCACCTCCACAGGGCACACAGATACGCAGTATTTT. Protein product: CASTSTGHTDTQYF.

The chain uses TRBV11-2 and TRBJ2-2, with a weak D call TRBD2 (5 bases). CDR1 is SGHAT and CDR2 is FQNNGV in the germline V gene. CDR3 length: 17 amino acids. Trimming stripped 2 bases from V and 0 bases from J, with 13 bases between. The CDR3 protein is CASSLSSIATNTGELFF. The CDR3, as DNA: TGTGCCAGCAGCTTAAGCTCTATAGCGACGAACACCGGGGAGCTGTTTTTT. Full variable domain (missing parts from reference TRBV11-2 and TRBJ2-2): EAGVAQSPRYKIIEKRQSVAFWCNPISGHATLYWYQQILGQGPKLLIQFQNNGVVDDSQLPKDRFSAERLKGVDSTLKIQPAKLEDSAVYLCASSLSSIATNTGELFFGEGSRLTVL.

The chain is built from TRBV13 and TRBJ2-7, with 11 bases fitting TRBD2. The CDR3 totals 15 residues. The germline V gene has CDR1 PRHDT and CDR2 FYEKMQ (reference sequence). Trimming cost V 1 base and J 4 bases; bases outside gene matches: 3. The CDR3: CASSLAASGRYEQYF. The CDR3 DNA follows: TGTGCCAGCAGCTTAGCGGCTAGCGGGAGGTACGAGCAGTACTTC.

The chain uses TRBV7-3 and TRBJ1-1; D perhaps matches TRBD1 (6 bases). Trimming removed 0 bases from V and 1 base from J, with 9 bases in between. CDR3 size: 15 residues. Germline loops: CDR1 SGHTA, CDR2 FQGTGA. Here the CDR3 reads CASSLTGQPNTEAFF. For the CDR3, the DNA is TGTGCCAGCAGCTTAACCGGACAGCCGAACACTGAAGCTTTCTTT.

This sequence joins TRBV2 and TRBJ1-5, with 8 nucleotides matching TRBD1. Germline-derived CDR1 and CDR2 are SNHLY and FYNNEI. The CDR3 totals 15 residues. V shed 2 bases and J 2 bases; nucleotides not matched to a gene: 2. CDR3 amino acids: CASSETTGGNQPQHF. CDR3 nucleotide sequence: TGTGCCAGCAGTGAAACGACAGGGGGCAATCAGCCCCAGCATTTT.

The chain employs TRBV11-3 and TRBJ2-1; weak D call: TRBD2 (6 bases). V lost 7 bases and J 9 bases, leaving 16 bases between the germline ends. The CDR3 contains 13 residues. The V gene's germline CDR1 is SGHNT and CDR2 YENEEA. The CDR3 spells CASNKGGKGEQFF. DNA for the CDR3: TGTGCCAGCAACAAGGGCGGGAAAGGTGAGCAGTTCTTC.

This chain connects TRBV5-6 to TRBJ1-2, with 10 bases that match TRBD1. The V segment lost 4 bases and the J segment 8 bases; nucleotides outside the gene matches: 8. Germline values: CDR1 SGHDT, CDR2 YYEEEE. This CDR3 is 14 amino acids long. The DNA for the CDR3 is TGTGCCAGCAGCGGGGACAGGGGCGGGAGCGGCTACACCTTC. It specifies CASSGDRGGSGYTF.

The chain recombines TRBV9 with TRBJ2-3, with TRBD2 matching 9 bases. The germline gives CDR1 SGDLS, CDR2 YYNGEE. The CDR3 consists of 15 residues. Trimming took 3 bases from V and 3 from J; bases not matched to a gene: 5. Here the CDR3 DNA reads TGTGCCAGCAGCGCCGGGACTAGCCGGACAGATACGCAGTATTTT. It encodes CASSAGTSRTDTQYF.

This chain joins TRBV7-9 and TRBJ1-2; TRBD1 matches 9 bases. J gave up 8 bases and V 5 bases, and 15 bases lay outside the gene matches. CDR1 is SEHNR, CDR2 FQNEAQ, per germline (reference sequence). The CDR3 runs to 16 residues. In DNA, the CDR3 is TGTGCCAGCAGCCTGGACCGGGACAGGGAAGACGAAGGCTACACCTTC. Encoded protein: CASSLDRDREDEGYTF.

This chain links TRBV10-3 with TRBJ2-7, with D possibly TRBD1 on 6 matching bases. V was shortened by 0 bases and J by 1 base, with 16 bases between the two germline ends. The CDR3 loop spans 17 amino acids. Germline assignment: CDR1 ENHRY and CDR2 SYGVKD. Written as DNA, the CDR3 is TGTGCCATCAGTGAGTCGGCGACAGGCCGATTTTCCTACGAGCAGTACTTC. It is translated as CAISESATGRFSYEQYF.

This rearrangement joins TRBV4-3 to TRBJ1-1, with D perhaps matching TRBD1 (6 bases). CDR1 and CDR2 from the germline V gene are LGHNA and YSLEER. V was trimmed by 4 bases and J by 2 bases, leaving 11 bases between them. This CDR3 contains 14 residues. Written as DNA, the CDR3 is TGCGCCAGCAGCCGCGTGACAGGTAACACTGAAGCTTTCTTT. This gives the protein CASSRVTGNTEAFF.

V is TRBV9 and J is TRBJ2-7; possible D gene TRBD1, 5 bases. Germline CDR1 is SGDLS and CDR2 is YYNGEE. Trimming took off 0 bases at V and 2 bases at J, with 12 bases between the two ends. The CDR3 has 15 residues. CDR3: CASSVGNRPTYEQYF. The CDR3 DNA follows: TGTGCCAGCAGCGTAGGAAACAGGCCGACCTACGAGCAGTACTTC.

The rearrangement links TRBV7-9 to TRBJ2-1; perhaps TRBD2 as D (6 bases). The CDR3 spans 15 residues. Trimming cost V 7 bases and J 0 bases, with 13 bases left between them. CDR1 is SEHNR, CDR2 FQNEAQ, per germline (reference sequence). The CDR3 DNA sequence: TGTGCCAGCAAGCTGGGACTGAGCTCCTACAATGAGCAGTTCTTC. Translating it yields CASKLGLSSYNEQFF.

J is TRBJ2-7 and V is TRBV5-1; 7 bases map to TRBD2. Germline loops: CDR1 SGHRS, CDR2 YFSETQ. Trimming at V came to 0 bases and at J to 1 base, leaving 4 bases not matched to a gene. This CDR3 region has 15 residues. The CDR3 sequence is CASSLGPSGSYEQYF. The CDR3 bases are TGCGCCAGCAGCTTGGGGCCTAGCGGATCCTACGAGCAGTACTTC.

This rearrangement joins TRBV6-2 or TRBV6-3 to TRBJ1-5; 7 positions agree with TRBD1. J gave up 5 bases and V 6 bases, and 7 bases lay outside the gene matches. The CDR3 totals 14 residues. Germline V gene lookup returns CDR1 MNHEY and CDR2 SVGEGT. CDR3 amino acids: CASSPDRADQPQHF. The DNA for the CDR3 is TGTGCCAGCAGCCCCGACAGGGCGGATCAGCCCCAGCATTTT.

This clone was picked up a small number of times. The rearrangement uses TRBV7-3 and TRBJ1-2; D gene ambiguous. CDR3 length: 14 residues. Germline V gene lookup returns CDR1 SGHTA and CDR2 FQGTGA. Trimming cost V 1 base and J 3 bases, with 9 bases left between them. The CDR3 bases are TGTGCCAGCAGCTTAAAAAAGAGGGACTATGGCTACACCTTC. Amino acid sequence: CASSLKKRDYGYTF.

V and J are TRBV27 and TRBJ1-2; 11 nucleotides match TRBD1. This CDR3 is built from 16 residues. Germline values: CDR1 MNHEY, CDR2 SMNVEV (reference sequence). The trim removed 6 bases at V and 8 bases at J, leaving 14 bases unmatched. The CDR3 DNA is TGTGCCAGCAGACCGGGACAGGGGGAGGGTGTTAAGGGCTACACCTTC. Translation gives CASRPGQGEGVKGYTF.

The rearrangement links TRBV15 to TRBJ2-2; tentatively, D is TRBD1 (5 bases). Trimming took 1 base from V and 5 from J, leaving 14 bases between them. Germline V lookup: CDR1 LNHNV, CDR2 YYDKDF (reference sequence). The CDR3 contains 16 residues. Here the CDR3 DNA reads TGTGCCACCAGCAGAGTCGCTAGGACATCAACCGGGGAGCTGTTTTTT. Translating it yields CATSRVARTSTGELFF. The whole variable domain, filled in from reference TRBV15 and TRBJ2-2, reads DAMVIQNPRYQVTQFGKPVTLSCSQTLNHNVMYWYQQKSSQAPKLLFHYYDKDFNNEADTPDNFQSRRPNTSFCFLDIRSPGLGDTAMYLCATSRVARTSTGELFFGEGSRLTVL.

The chain joins TRBV28 to TRBJ2-7; D unresolved. CDR1 is MDHEN and CDR2 is SYDVKM in the germline V gene. V lost 1 base, J lost 7 bases, and 5 bases lay in between. The CDR3 extends over 11 amino acids. The CDR3 loop is CASSLSREQYF. The CDR3 region has the DNA TGTGCCAGCAGTTTATCGAGGGAGCAGTACTTC. Based on the CDR3 plus reference TRBV28 and TRBJ2-7, the full variable domain is DVKVTQSSRYLVKRTGEKVFLECVQDMDHENMFWYRQDPGLGLRLIYFSYDVKMKEKGDIPEGYSVSREKKERFSLILESASTNQTSMYLCASSLSREQYFGPGTRLTVT.

This chain uses TRBV28 with TRBJ2-7; D unclear. Looked up from germline, CDR1 is MDHEN and CDR2 is SYDVKM. The V and J ends lost 3 bases and 0 bases respectively, with 15 bases between them. This CDR3 has 16 residues. CDR3 amino acids: CASSLRRPSSSYEQYF. The CDR3, as DNA: TGTGCCAGCAGTTTGCGGCGACCCTCGAGCTCCTACGAGCAGTACTTC.

V gene TRBV25-1 combines with J gene TRBJ2-5, with 9 bases that match TRBD1. CDR1 MGHDK and CDR2 SYGVNS come from the germline V gene. The CDR3 consists of 16 residues. The J segment lost 7 bases and the V segment lost 2 bases, leaving 11 bases of the junction unmatched. The CDR3 loop is CASSERFGTGSGTQYF. The CDR3 nucleotides read TGTGCCAGCAGTGAAAGATTTGGGACAGGGAGCGGGACCCAGTACTTC.

The chain uses TRBV27 and TRBJ2-1; 11 bases are a match to TRBD2. V dropped 10 bases and J dropped 7; count of bases not matched to a gene: 9. CDR1 is MNHEY and CDR2 is SMNVEV in the germline V gene (reference sequence). This CDR3 spans 14 amino acids. The CDR3 DNA sequence: TGTGCCAAGGGCCGACTAGCGGGAAAGAATGAGCAGTTCTTC. Translation gives CAKGRLAGKNEQFF.

V gene TRBV5-1 combines with J gene TRBJ2-3; the match to TRBD2 covers 8 bases. This CDR3 contains 18 residues. Trimming removed 0 bases from V and 0 bases from J; junction bases left unmatched: 9. Germline CDR1 and CDR2: SGHRS and YFSETQ. The CDR3 spells CASSLEKRGRRSTDTQYF. The CDR3 DNA follows: TGCGCCAGCAGCTTGGAAAAGCGGGGGAGACGTAGCACAGATACGCAGTATTTT.

The chain has TRBV15 and TRBJ2-3; TRBD1 aligns across 9 bases. This CDR3 comprises 17 residues. The germline V gene encodes CDR1 LNHNV and CDR2 YYDKDF (reference sequence). J lost 3 bases, V lost 8 bases, and 15 bases had no gene match. The DNA of the CDR3 is TGTGCCACCGACCTCGTTACGGGGACAGGGACGACAGATACGCAGTATTTT. Amino acid sequence: CATDLVTGTGTTDTQYF.

This clone occurred once. The rearrangement uses TRBV6-1 and TRBJ2-7; no firm D call. V lost 3 bases and J lost 0, with 9 bases in between. The CDR3 has 14 residues. CDR1 and CDR2 from the germline V gene are MNHNS and SASEGT. The CDR3 reads CASSDRRSSYEQYF. The CDR3 nucleotides are TGTGCCAGCAGTGACCGACGGAGCTCCTACGAGCAGTACTTC.